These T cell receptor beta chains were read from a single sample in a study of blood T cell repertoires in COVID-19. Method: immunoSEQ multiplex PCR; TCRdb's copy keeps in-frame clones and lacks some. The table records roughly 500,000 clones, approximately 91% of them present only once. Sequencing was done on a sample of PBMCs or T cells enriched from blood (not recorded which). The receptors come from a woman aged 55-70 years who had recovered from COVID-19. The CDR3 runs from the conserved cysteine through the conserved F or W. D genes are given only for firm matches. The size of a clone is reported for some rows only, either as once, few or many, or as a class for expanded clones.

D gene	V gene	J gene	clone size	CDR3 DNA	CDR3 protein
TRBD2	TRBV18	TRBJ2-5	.	TGTGCCAGCTCACCAGCTAGCGGGGGGCAAGAGACCCAGTACTTC	CASSPASGGQETQYF
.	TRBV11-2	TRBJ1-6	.	TGTGCCAGCAGCGCCACCGGGACGGGGGATTCACCCCTCCACTTT	CASSATGTGDSPLHF
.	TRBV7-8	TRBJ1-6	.	TGTGCCAGCAGCTTCAATCGGAATTCACCCCTCCACTTT	CASSFNRNSPLHF
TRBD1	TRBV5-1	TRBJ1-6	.	TGCGCCAGCAGCTGGACAGGGATATCCTATAATTCACCCCTCCACTTT	CASSWTGISYNSPLHF
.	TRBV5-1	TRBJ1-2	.	TGCGCCAGCAGCTCGGAGGGTAACTATGGCTACACCTTC	CASSSEGNYGYTF
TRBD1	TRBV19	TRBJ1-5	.	TGTGCCAGTAGTAACCGGGACAGGGGGCTTTGGCAGCCCCAGCATTTT	CASSNRDRGLWQPQHF
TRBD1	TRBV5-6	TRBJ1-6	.	TGTGCCAGCAGCTCCCGGGACAGAGGGTCACCCCTCCACTTT	CASSSRDRGSPLHF
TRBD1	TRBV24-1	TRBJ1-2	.	TGTGCCACCAGTGACAGGACAGGGCCGGGTGGCTACACCTTC	CATSDRTGPGGYTF
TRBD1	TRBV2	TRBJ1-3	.	TGTGCCAGCAGTGAAGAGGAGACAGGGTACGGAAACACCATATATTTT	CASSEEETGYGNTIYF
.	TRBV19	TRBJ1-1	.	TGTGCCAGTAGTATGGGGCAGCGGGGGCGGAACACTGAAGCTTTCTTT	CASSMGQRGRNTEAFF
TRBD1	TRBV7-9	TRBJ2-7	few	TGTGCCAGCAGCTTAGCGAACGGACAGGAGACCTACGAGCAGTACTTC	CASSLANGQETYEQYF
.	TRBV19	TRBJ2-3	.	TGTGCCAGTAGTTCCGGGACAGATACGCAGTATTTT	CASSSGTDTQYF
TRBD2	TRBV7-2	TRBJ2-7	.	TGTGCCAGCAGCTCTAGCGGGGGGGTGAAATACGAGCAGTACTTC	CASSSSGGVKYEQYF
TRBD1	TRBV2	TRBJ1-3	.	TGTGCCAGCCTCATAGACAGGGCTGGAAACACCATATATTTT	CASLIDRAGNTIYF
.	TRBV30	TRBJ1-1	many	TGTGCCTGGAGTCCTCAGGCGAACACTGAAGCTTTCTTT	CAWSPQANTEAFF
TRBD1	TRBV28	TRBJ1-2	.	TGTGCCACTTCGCAGGGGGCGAGGGAAAACTATGGCTACACCTTC	CATSQGARENYGYTF
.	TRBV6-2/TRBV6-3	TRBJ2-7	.	TGTGCCAGCAGTAGAACAGTTCAGTACGAGCAGTACTTC	CASSRTVQYEQYF
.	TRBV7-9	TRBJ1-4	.	TGTGCCAGCAGCTCCCAGGGACTGGGGAATGAAAAACTGTTTTTT	CASSSQGLGNEKLFF
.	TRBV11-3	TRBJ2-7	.	TGTGCCAGCAGCAGCCGCTCCTACGAGCAGTACTTC	CASSSRSYEQYF
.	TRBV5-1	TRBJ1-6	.	TGCGCCAGCAGCTTGGCCACAGTACGGGAGTCAAGTTCACCCCTCCACTTT	CASSLATVRESSSPLHF
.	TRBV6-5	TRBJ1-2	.	TGTGCCAGCAGAACAGGGCCTAACTATGGCTACACCTTC	CASRTGPNYGYTF
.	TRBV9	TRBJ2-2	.	TGTGCCAGCAGCATACAGGGAGATGGCGGGGAGCTGTTTTTT	CASSIQGDGGELFF
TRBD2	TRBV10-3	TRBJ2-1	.	TGTGCCATCAGTTTAGCGGGGCGGTACAATGAGCAGTTCTTC	CAISLAGRYNEQFF
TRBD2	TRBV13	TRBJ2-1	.	TGTGCCAGCAGCGGCCGTCTAGCGGGGGGGACCTACAATGAGCAGTTCTTC	CASSGRLAGGTYNEQFF
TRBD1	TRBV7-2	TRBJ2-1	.	TGTGCCAGCAGCTTGCCCGGGACAGGGATTATCAATGAGCAGTTCTTC	CASSLPGTGIINEQFF
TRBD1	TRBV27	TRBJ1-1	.	TGTGCCAGCAGCCGACCCTCGACAGGGGACGCTTTCTTT	CASSRPSTGDAFF
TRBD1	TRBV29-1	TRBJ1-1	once	TGCAGCGGTATAGGAACGGGACAGGGAATCACTGAAGCTTTCTTT	CSGIGTGQGITEAFF
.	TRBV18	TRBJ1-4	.	TGTGCCAGCTCACCAACAGGGTGGAGTCCTCTTGGGGAAAAACTGTTTTTT	CASSPTGWSPLGEKLFF
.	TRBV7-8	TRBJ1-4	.	TGTGCCAGCAGCTCAACAGGGAATCGGGTTAATGAAAAACTGTTTTTT	CASSSTGNRVNEKLFF
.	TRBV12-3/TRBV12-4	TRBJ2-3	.	TGTGCCAGCAGACGGACAGGCACAGATACGCAGTATTTT	CASRRTGTDTQYF
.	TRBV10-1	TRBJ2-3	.	TGCGCCAGCAGTGAGAACTTGCTGGATACGCAGTATTTT	CASSENLLDTQYF
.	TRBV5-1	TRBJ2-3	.	TGCGCCAGCAGTTTAAACACAGATACGCAGTATTTT	CASSLNTDTQYF
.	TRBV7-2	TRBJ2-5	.	TGTGCCAGCAGCTTAGTGGCGGGGTCGGAAGAGACCCAGTACTTC	CASSLVAGSEETQYF
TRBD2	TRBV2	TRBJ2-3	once	TGTGCCAGCTCGGCTCCCCCGGGGAGCGGGGGAGATACGCAGTATTTT	CASSAPPGSGGDTQYF
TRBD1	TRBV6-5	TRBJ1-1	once	TGTGCCAGCAGTTATCGTACTACAGGGGCGGGGACTGAAGCTTTCTTT	CASSYRTTGAGTEAFF
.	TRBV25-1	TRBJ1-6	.	TGTGCCAGCAGTAGGCAGGGGTCTAATTCACCCCTCCACTTT	CASSRQGSNSPLHF
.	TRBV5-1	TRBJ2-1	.	TGCGCCAGCAGCCAAAACCCAAGGGGGAATGAGCAGTTCTTC	CASSQNPRGNEQFF
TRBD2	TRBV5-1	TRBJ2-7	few	TGCGCCAGCAGATTGGTAGCGGGGGCCTACGAGCAGTACTTC	CASRLVAGAYEQYF
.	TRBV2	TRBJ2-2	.	TGTGGGGGGGGCCTGGGCACCGGGGAGCTGTTTTTT	CGGGLGTGELFF
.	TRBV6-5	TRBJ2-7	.	TGTGCCAGTGGGCAGGGAGGGACAGGCTTCGTTGAGCAGTACTTC	CASGQGGTGFVEQYF
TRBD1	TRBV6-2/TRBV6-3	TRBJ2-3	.	TGTGCCAGCAGTTACCCGGACAGGGGGAGAACGCAGTATTTT	CASSYPDRGRTQYF
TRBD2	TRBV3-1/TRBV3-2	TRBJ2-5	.	TGTGCCAGCAGCCCCACCCCGGGACTAGCGGGGGTTCAAGAGACCCAGTACTTC	CASSPTPGLAGVQETQYF